One T cell receptor (beta chain) is described in this entry. This entry is derived from a study of technical replicates of blood from a few donors. Sequencing was performed with immunoSEQ multiplex PCR; in TCRdb, only in-frame clones are kept and a portion is missing. The table includes tens of thousands of clones, roughly 97% detected once. Germline V gene sequence: CDR1 MNHNS, CDR2 SASEGT. The germline V and J ends were trimmed by 11 bases and 4 bases, with 12 bases remaining between them. CDR3 length: 13 amino acids. Sequencing was done on a sample of T cells isolated from PBMCs. The chain uses TRBV6-1 and TRBJ2-6; a possible D gene is TRBD1 (5 bases). This TCR was recovered from a human donor in good health. The CDR3 sequence is CAVQTAGANVLTF. CDR3 bases: TGTGCCGTTCAGACAGCCGGGGCCAACGTCCTGACTTTC.